Listed below are T cell receptor beta chains from one sample, sequenced in a study of blood T cell repertoires in COVID-19. Method: immunoSEQ multiplex PCR; TCRdb's copy keeps in-frame clones and lacks some. Of fewer than 250,000 clones in the sample, approximately 82% were seen once. Specimen: peripheral blood. The receptors stem from a woman aged 40 to 55 with acute or convalescent COVID-19. CDR3s include the opening cysteine and the closing phenylalanine or tryptophan. Fields, in order: clone size, D gene, J gene, V gene, CDR3 DNA, CDR3 protein. D genes are given only for firm matches. Part of the rows lack a size; the others show once, few, many or a class for expanded clones.

clone_size: .; d_call: TRBD2; j_call: TRBJ2-3; v_call: TRBV5-1; cdr3_nt: TGCGCCAGCAGCCTTTATAGCGGGAGGGCCACAGATACGCAGTATTTT; cdr3_aa: CASSLYSGRATDTQYF
clone_size: .; d_call: TRBD1; j_call: TRBJ2-7; v_call: TRBV27; cdr3_nt: TGTGCCAGCAGTTTGGACAGGGCGAGAAGCGAGCAGTACTTC; cdr3_aa: CASSLDRARSEQYF
clone_size: .; d_call: TRBD1; j_call: TRBJ1-1; v_call: TRBV6-5; cdr3_nt: TGTGCCAGCAGCCCACAGGGGGCGCTTACTGAAGCTTTCTTT; cdr3_aa: CASSPQGALTEAFF
clone_size: few; d_call: .; j_call: TRBJ1-4; v_call: TRBV4-1; cdr3_nt: TGCGCCAGCAGCCAATCGGGGGGGCAGGCTAATGAAAAACTGTTTTTT; cdr3_aa: CASSQSGGQANEKLFF
clone_size: .; d_call: .; j_call: TRBJ1-5; v_call: TRBV27; cdr3_nt: TGTGCCAGCAGTTTACGGGGGAGAGATCAGCCCCAGCATTTT; cdr3_aa: CASSLRGRDQPQHF
clone_size: few; d_call: .; j_call: TRBJ1-2; v_call: TRBV10-3; cdr3_nt: TGTGCCATCAGTGGAGGCTATGGCTACACCTTC; cdr3_aa: CAISGGYGYTF
clone_size: .; d_call: .; j_call: TRBJ1-1; v_call: TRBV19; cdr3_nt: TGTGCCAGTAGTACCCAACCACAGGTAGGGGTGAACACTGAAGCTTTCTTT; cdr3_aa: CASSTQPQVGVNTEAFF
clone_size: .; d_call: .; j_call: TRBJ2-3; v_call: TRBV12-3/TRBV12-4; cdr3_nt: TGTGCCAGCAGTTTCAGGGGCACAGATACGCAGTATTTT; cdr3_aa: CASSFRGTDTQYF
clone_size: .; d_call: .; j_call: TRBJ2-7; v_call: TRBV9; cdr3_nt: TGTGCCAGCAGCGTAGATTGGAGGGGGCCAGGGGAGCAGTACTTC; cdr3_aa: CASSVDWRGPGEQYF
clone_size: .; d_call: .; j_call: TRBJ2-7; v_call: TRBV19; cdr3_nt: TGTGCCAGTAGTATAAAGGGGTCCTACGAGCAGTACTTC; cdr3_aa: CASSIKGSYEQYF
clone_size: .; d_call: .; j_call: TRBJ1-1; v_call: TRBV2; cdr3_nt: TGTGCCAGCAGTGAAAACCTCCCGGGAGCTGAAGCTTTCTTT; cdr3_aa: CASSENLPGAEAFF
clone_size: .; d_call: TRBD1; j_call: TRBJ2-2; v_call: TRBV18; cdr3_nt: TGTGCCAGCTCACCTTCAGGACAGGGTTTATCTGGGGAGCTGTTTTTT; cdr3_aa: CASSPSGQGLSGELFF
clone_size: .; d_call: .; j_call: TRBJ2-7; v_call: TRBV11-2; cdr3_nt: TGTGCCAGCAGCTTAGATCCGGGAGTTTCCTACGAGCAGTACTTC; cdr3_aa: CASSLDPGVSYEQYF
clone_size: .; d_call: .; j_call: TRBJ1-2; v_call: TRBV15; cdr3_nt: TGTGCCACCAGCAGGGCCTCATCCCAGGTGGGCTACACCTTC; cdr3_aa: CATSRASSQVGYTF
clone_size: once; d_call: .; j_call: TRBJ1-1; v_call: TRBV11-2; cdr3_nt: TGTGCCAGCAGTCCCGTGGGGGGGTGGACTGAAGCTTTCTTT; cdr3_aa: CASSPVGGWTEAFF
clone_size: .; d_call: .; j_call: TRBJ2-1; v_call: TRBV18; cdr3_nt: TGTGCCAGCTCACCACGGAACGCAGCGGTGGATGAGCAGTTCTTC; cdr3_aa: CASSPRNAAVDEQFF
clone_size: .; d_call: .; j_call: TRBJ1-2; v_call: TRBV5-1; cdr3_nt: TGCGCCAGCGGGAGAAGCGGGGGACTATATGGCTACACCTTC; cdr3_aa: CASGRSGGLYGYTF
clone_size: .; d_call: .; j_call: TRBJ1-1; v_call: TRBV7-9; cdr3_nt: TGTGCCAGCAGGTCCTACAGTGAAGCTTTCTTT; cdr3_aa: CASRSYSEAFF
clone_size: .; d_call: TRBD2; j_call: TRBJ2-1; v_call: TRBV9; cdr3_nt: TGTGCCAGCAGCGTAGGAGCGGGAGTAGGGTACAATGAGCAGTTCTTC; cdr3_aa: CASSVGAGVGYNEQFF
clone_size: few; d_call: .; j_call: TRBJ1-1; v_call: TRBV6-5; cdr3_nt: TGTGCCAGCAGTTACGGAGGGACCGAAGCTTTCTTT; cdr3_aa: CASSYGGTEAFF
clone_size: .; d_call: .; j_call: TRBJ2-2; v_call: TRBV7-3; cdr3_nt: TGTGCCAGCAGTAAACAGGGTCCCCCGAACACCGGGGAGCTGCTTTTT; cdr3_aa: CASSKQGPPNTGELLF
clone_size: .; d_call: .; j_call: TRBJ1-2; v_call: TRBV6-6; cdr3_nt: TGTGCCCTGTACAATAACTATGGCTACACCTTC; cdr3_aa: CALYNNYGYTF
clone_size: .; d_call: .; j_call: TRBJ2-2; v_call: TRBV23-1; cdr3_nt: TGCGCCAGCTGTAGCCCTGGGGGGGAGCTGTTTTTT; cdr3_aa: CASCSPGGELFF
clone_size: .; d_call: TRBD1; j_call: TRBJ1-1; v_call: TRBV10-3; cdr3_nt: TGTGCCATCAGCCTGACAGGGATCCATGAAGCTTTCTTT; cdr3_aa: CAISLTGIHEAFF
clone_size: once; d_call: TRBD1; j_call: TRBJ1-4; v_call: TRBV28; cdr3_nt: TGTGCCAGCAGTTCCCTGACAGGGGAAGGTGAAAAACTGTTTTTT; cdr3_aa: CASSSLTGEGEKLFF
clone_size: .; d_call: .; j_call: TRBJ2-7; v_call: TRBV11-2; cdr3_nt: TGTGCCAGCAGCTTAGGTCAGGGGTTCTCCTACGAGCAGTACTTC; cdr3_aa: CASSLGQGFSYEQYF
clone_size: .; d_call: TRBD1; j_call: TRBJ1-2; v_call: TRBV7-3; cdr3_nt: TGTGCCAGCAGCTCGACAGGGGGCGCGTCCGGCTACACCTTC; cdr3_aa: CASSSTGGASGYTF
clone_size: .; d_call: .; j_call: TRBJ2-5; v_call: TRBV10-3; cdr3_nt: TGTGCCATCAGGAGGACAGAAGACCAAGAGACCCAGTACTTC; cdr3_aa: CAIRRTEDQETQYF
clone_size: few; d_call: .; j_call: TRBJ2-7; v_call: TRBV2; cdr3_nt: TGTGCCAGCAGTGAAGCACAGGCTAGCTCCTACGAGCAGTACTTC; cdr3_aa: CASSEAQASSYEQYF
clone_size: .; d_call: .; j_call: TRBJ2-1; v_call: TRBV27; cdr3_nt: TGTGCCAGCAGTCCAGTGTCGGGTAGTCATGAGCAGTTCTTC; cdr3_aa: CASSPVSGSHEQFF
clone_size: few; d_call: .; j_call: TRBJ1-5; v_call: TRBV5-6; cdr3_nt: TGTGCCAGCAGCTTGTTTTCACAGGGCGGGCAGCCCCAGCATTTT; cdr3_aa: CASSLFSQGGQPQHF
clone_size: .; d_call: .; j_call: TRBJ2-7; v_call: TRBV12-5; cdr3_nt: TGTGCTAGTCGGCGGACTTCCTACGAGCAGTACTTC; cdr3_aa: CASRRTSYEQYF
clone_size: once; d_call: .; j_call: TRBJ2-1; v_call: TRBV5-1; cdr3_nt: TGCGCCAGCAGCTTGGACAGACCATACAATGAGCAGTTCTTC; cdr3_aa: CASSLDRPYNEQFF
clone_size: .; d_call: .; j_call: TRBJ2-3; v_call: TRBV12-5; cdr3_nt: TGTGCTAGTGGTTTTCAGGGCGGGGGCACAGATACGCAGTATTTT; cdr3_aa: CASGFQGGGTDTQYF